The present entry profiles one T cell receptor beta chain with its context. Which antigen it targets is not known. No much larger clone exists at a distance of one base, and base qualities are not known. Patients with autoimmune disease history or receiving systemic immunosuppression were excluded from the trial. In every dose cohort, peripheral blood was drawn for TCR sequencing at baseline, cycle 4 day 1, and cycle 7 day 1. The samples were drawn from a first-in-human, open-label, multicenter phase I dose-escalation trial of ivuxolimab. The trial enrolled adults with locally advanced or metastatic head and neck squamous cell, hepatocellular, melanoma or renal cell carcinoma. Before TCR sequencing, CD4+ T cells and CD8+ T cells were sorted from peripheral blood as separate populations. The CDR3 has 17 amino acids, counting the end cysteine and phenylalanine. Only the CDR3 portion is preserved as DNA: 51 bases, with reading frame beginning at the first base. Reading the germline V gene (reference sequence) gives CDR1 MNHEY and CDR2 SMNVEV. The germline V end is reduced by 6 bases and the J end by 4 bases; junction bases left unmatched: 9.

This record belongs to a study of OX40 agonist ivuxolimab in advanced cancers. For the wider study: The costimulatory receptor OX40 (CD134) was targeted by ivuxolimab, a fully human IgG2 agonistic monoclonal antibody. Intravenous ivuxolimab was administered to patients every 2 weeks at six dose levels: 0.01, 0.1, 0.3, 1.5, 3 and 10 mg/kg. Among the approximately 54 dose-escalation patients, about 20 had hepatocellular carcinoma, approximately 15 melanoma, 9 renal cell carcinoma and 9 head and neck cancer. A male proportion of 75% to 85% and a mean age of around 60 years, ranging from 23 to 79, were recorded for the dose-escalation cohort. Prior anti-PD-1, anti-PD-L1 or anti-CTLA-4 therapy was permitted, and approximately 40% of dose-escalation patients had received checkpoint inhibitors. Partial responses were achieved by three dose-escalation patients, of whom one had hepatocellular carcinoma and two had cutaneous melanoma. Peripheral TCRbeta sequencing aimed to test whether ivuxolimab altered TCR sequence diversity and caused clonal T-cell expansion. The paper describes the monotherapy dose-escalation part (N ≈ 52 patients) of the phase I trial of ivuxolimab.

Genomic DNA was isolated from the sorted cells so that the TCRbeta CDR3 region could be sequenced. TCRbeta CDR3 regions were sequenced using the immunoSEQ Assay. The table comes from immuneACCESS by way of TCRdb, which keeps in-frame sequences with V and J called. Part of the clones is missing from these tables; in studies checked, under half for an unresolved V gene and the rest for unknown reasons. Across this sample there are 70,000 to 95,000 clones, with approximately 92% seen only once. The ten largest clones add up to approximately 6.9% of the sample. Study-level results and caveats: The antigen specificity of the peripheral T cells that underwent clonal expansion was not determined. In the 0.1-3.0 mg/kg groups, partial responders were among the patients with the lowest normalized peripheral clonal expansion, particularly in CD8+ T cells. Low levels of normalized T-cell clonal expansion were also seen in some patients who did not respond. At doses from 0.1 to 3.0 mg/kg, clonal expansion was seen in both CD4+ and CD8+ blood T cells between baseline and week 6. After ivuxolimab, expanded clones were on average more numerous among CD8+ T cells than among CD4+ T cells.

The rearrangement joined TRBV27 to TRBJ2-6; 10 nucleotides in the junction match TRBD2. The sequence was collected from an adult with an advanced solid tumor such as melanoma, head and neck, liver or kidney cancer. The source was CD4+ or CD8+ T cells sorted from blood, collected in a trial of the OX40 agonist ivuxolimab. The CDR3 region has the sequence CASRPFSGRNGANVLTF. The sequenced DNA is TGTGCCAGCAGACCCTTTAGCGGGAGGAACGGGGCCAACGTCCTGACTTTC.